The 25 T cell receptor beta chains in this list originate from one sample, sequenced in a study of shared clonotypes between healthy human individuals. Sequenced by immunoSEQ multiplex PCR; TCRdb stores in-frame clones only, minus some. The data show approximately 1,000,000 clones, with 70% to 80% seen just once and 0.5% to 0.6% held by the top ten. The sequenced material came from memory CD4+ T cells from PBMCs. The sample's subset: CD45RA-negative fraction. The receptors shown here come from a man between 18 and 29 years old in good health. Some clones in this sample may be carry-over from other donors' samples.

This clone was counted a few times. Other DNA sequences in the same sample also yield this CDR3. V usage is TRBV14 and J usage is TRBJ1-1, with unresolved D. CDR3 size: 13 residues. Trimming removed 2 bases from V and 0 bases from J, with 4 bases in between. Germline lookup yields CDR1 SGHDN and CDR2 FVKESK. This CDR3 reads CASSQSLNTEAFF. The CDR3 DNA reads TGTGCCAGCAGCCAAAGCTTGAACACTGAAGCTTTCTTT.

The V and J genes are TRBV5-6 and TRBJ2-5; D ambiguous. The germline V and J ends were trimmed by 0 bases and 5 bases, with 8 bases remaining between them. The CDR3 runs 13 residues. Looked up from germline, CDR1 is SGHDT and CDR2 is YYEEEE. CDR3 loop: CASSLGPGETQYF. In DNA, the CDR3 is TGTGCCAGCAGCTTGGGGCCTGGGGAGACCCAGTACTTC.

Many counts were recorded for this clone. V and J are TRBV7-3 and TRBJ2-1; 10 positions match TRBD1. Trimming removed 4 bases from V and 7 bases from J; junction bases left unmatched: 10. CDR1 and CDR2 (germline): SGHTA, FQGTGA. CDR3 size: 16 residues. This CDR3 reads CASSSSGGTGVNEQFF. Written as DNA, the CDR3 is TGTGCCAGCAGCTCATCCGGAGGGACAGGGGTGAATGAGCAGTTCTTC.

The CDR3 loop is CSASLSEAQYF. For the CDR3, the DNA is TGCAGTGCTAGTCTATCGGAGGCCCAGTACTTC. The chain joins TRBV20-1 to TRBJ2-5, with a tentative D call TRBD2 (5 bases). The germline V gene has CDR1 DFQATT and CDR2 SNEGSKA (reference sequence). Trimming took off 3 bases at V and 9 bases at J, with 11 bases between the two ends. The CDR3 extends over 11 amino acids.

In its sample, this clone was seen a few times. This chain uses TRBV7-2 with TRBJ2-5; 8 bases align to TRBD1. There are 14 residues in the CDR3. V gave up 2 bases and J gave up 4 bases; unmatched junction bases: 3. Germline V gene sequence: CDR1 SGHTA, CDR2 FQGNSA. DNA of the CDR3: TGTGCCAGCAGCTTACAGGGGGCAGGAGAGACCCAGTACTTC. It is translated as CASSLQGAGETQYF.

This clone was seen ten or more times. V usage is TRBV28 and J usage is TRBJ2-6; TRBD1 matches 7 bases. Unmatched junction bases numbered 11, after V lost 5 bases and J lost 1 base. CDR1 is MDHEN and CDR2 is SYDVKM in the germline V gene. The CDR3 covers 18 residues. In DNA, the CDR3 is TGTGCCAGCAGTAACCTACAGGGGAAGTCATCTGGGGCCAACGTCCTGACTTTC. It encodes CASSNLQGKSSGANVLTF.

This chain joins TRBV11-2 and TRBJ2-1; D is unresolved. V was clipped by 3 bases and J by 1 base, with 10 bases between them. Germline CDR1 SGHAT, CDR2 FQNNGV. CDR3 length: 15 amino acids. The CDR3 DNA sequence: TGTGCCAGCAGCTTGTTAAAGTCTTCCTACAATGAGCAGTTCTTC. It translates to CASSLLKSSYNEQFF.

This chain links TRBV5-1 with TRBJ1-1; D call uncertain. V dropped 1 base and J dropped 4 bases, with 11 bases sitting between them. The CDR3 is 14 amino acids. Germline CDR1 is SGHRS and CDR2 is YFSETQ. This CDR3 is CASSLLGSGTEAFF. CDR3 in DNA: TGCGCCAGCAGCTTGTTGGGGTCGGGCACTGAAGCTTTCTTT.

In the case of this clone: The same CDR3 arises from other DNA sequences in this sample as well. CDR3 amino acids: CAWSVVGNTIYF. CDR3 bases: TGTGCCTGGAGCGTCGTTGGAAACACCATATATTTT. This rearrangement joins TRBV30 to TRBJ1-3; D unresolved. Trimming pared 3 bases from V and 3 bases from J, leaving 6 bases between. The germline CDR1 and CDR2 sequences are GTSNPN and SVGIG (reference sequence). The CDR3 sequence is 12 residues long.

The V and J genes are TRBV9 and TRBJ2-3; D possibly corresponds to TRBD2 (6 bases). Between the trimmed V and J ends, which lost 0 bases and 2 bases, there was a span of 10 bases. Germline lookup yields CDR1 SGDLS and CDR2 YYNGEE. This CDR3 spans 15 amino acids. The CDR3 protein is CASSVVADHTDTQYF. Written as DNA, the CDR3 is TGTGCCAGCAGCGTAGTAGCGGACCACACAGATACGCAGTATTTT.

Regarding this clone: Other DNA sequences from this sample encode an identical CDR3 as well. V gene TRBV6-5 combines with J gene TRBJ2-1; D is uncertain. CDR1 MNHEY and CDR2 SVGAGI come from the germline V gene. With 6 bases removed from V and 4 bases from J, the gap between germline ends came to 4 bases. The CDR3 is 11 amino acids. The CDR3 loop reads CASREYNEQFF. The CDR3, as DNA: TGTGCCAGCAGAGAATACAATGAGCAGTTCTTC.

The V call is TRBV4-1, the J call TRBJ1-5, with D possibly being TRBD1 (6 bases). The germline V gene encodes CDR1 MGHRA and CDR2 YSYEKL. Trimming removed 1 base at V and 5 bases at J, with 12 bases between. CDR3 length: 15 amino acids. For the CDR3, the DNA is TGCGCCAGCAGCCAAGGGAGTCAGGGGTATCAGCCCCAGCATTTT. Protein: CASSQGSQGYQPQHF.

The J gene is TRBJ2-6, the V gene TRBV4-2, with 8 bases lining up with TRBD1. CDR3 length: 17 residues. CDR1 is LGHNA, CDR2 YNFKEQ, per germline. V shed 4 bases and J 0 bases; nucleotides not matched to a gene: 5. CDR3 nucleotide sequence: TGTGCCAGCAGCCGACAGGGGCCTGTCTCTGGGGCCAACGTCCTGACTTTC. It specifies CASSRQGPVSGANVLTF.

This clone was seen a single time. The sample holds other DNA sequences that translate to the same CDR3. The chain combines TRBV7-2 with TRBJ2-5; D remains ambiguous. The germline V and J ends were trimmed by 0 bases and 5 bases, with 4 bases remaining between them. The CDR3 runs to 12 residues. CDR1 and CDR2 (germline): SGHTA, FQGNSA. The CDR3 spells CASSLARETQYF. CDR3 DNA: TGTGCCAGCAGCTTAGCCAGGGAGACCCAGTACTTC. The whole variable domain, filled in from reference TRBV7-2 and TRBJ2-5, reads GAGVSQSPSNKVTEKGKDVELRCDPISGHTALYWYRQSLGQGLEFLIYFQGNSAPDKSGLPSDRFSAERTGGSVSTLTIQRTQQEDSAVYLCASSLARETQYFGPGTRLLVL.

This chain connects TRBV27 to TRBJ1-5, with a tentative D call TRBD1 (5 bases). CDR3 length: 15 residues. Germline V gives CDR1 MNHEY, CDR2 SMNVEV (reference sequence). Trimming left V 4 bases short and J 4 bases short, with 14 bases between. CDR3 residues: CASSSSQGRNQPQHF. In DNA, the CDR3 is TGTGCCAGCAGTTCCTCCCAGGGTCGGAATCAGCCCCAGCATTTT.

Concerning this clone: Other DNA sequences from this sample encode an identical CDR3 as well. The CDR3 loop is CASRTGGTEAFF. CDR3 bases: TGTGCCAGCAGAACGGGGGGCACTGAAGCTTTCTTT. The rearrangement joins TRBV28 to TRBJ1-1, with D possibly matching TRBD1 (5 bases). V shed 6 bases and J shed 4 bases, with 9 bases lying between them. Germline CDR1 is MDHEN and CDR2 is SYDVKM. The CDR3 is 12 residues long.

This chain links TRBV11-2 with TRBJ2-7; D is possibly TRBD2 (5 bases). CDR3 length equals 14 residues. Germline V gives CDR1 SGHAT, CDR2 FQNNGV. V was trimmed by 1 base and J by 2 bases, leaving 9 bases between them. The CDR3 spells CASSLVEGPYEQYF. DNA of the CDR3: TGTGCCAGCAGCTTAGTTGAGGGTCCCTACGAGCAGTACTTC.

The CDR3 coding sequence is TGTGCCAGCAGCTTGGGACTAGCGGGCCTCGCGAACACCGGGGAGCTGTTTTTT. It yields the protein CASSLGLAGLANTGELFF. V usage is TRBV9 and J usage is TRBJ2-2; TRBD2 aligns across 12 bases. Losses at the gene ends were 4 bases for V and 0 bases for J; bases not matched to a gene: 7. This CDR3 is built from 18 residues. CDR1 is SGDLS, CDR2 YYNGEE, per germline. Full variable domain (remainder filled in from reference TRBV9 and TRBJ2-2): DSGVTQTPKHLITATGQRVTLRCSPRSGDLSVYWYQQSLDQGLQFLIQYYNGEERAKGNILERFSAQQFPDLHSELNLSSLELGDSALYFCASSLGLAGLANTGELFFGEGSRLTVL.

With respect to this clone: One junction end does not reproduce the germline sequence, and a read error may be involved. V is TRBV4-1 and J is TRBJ2-5; 14 nucleotides match TRBD2. Gene TRBJ2-7 matches the end of the DNA better, so the J call may be wrong. This CDR3 spans 15 amino acids. Germline V lookup: CDR1 MGHRA, CDR2 YSYEKL. The DNA for the CDR3 is TGTGCCAGCAGCCTGGGACTAGCGGGAGCTCACGAGCAGTACTTC. This translates into CASSLGLAGAHEQYF.

CDR3 coding DNA: TGCAGCGGCTCGGGACAGGGCGCTGGAAACACCATATATTTT. It translates to CSGSGQGAGNTIYF. The genes are TRBV29-1 and TRBJ1-3; the match to TRBD1 covers 9 bases. Germline V gives CDR1 SQVTM, CDR2 ANQGSEA. This CDR3 is built from 14 residues. V was pared by 7 bases and J by 2 bases, with 6 bases of the junction left unmatched.

This sequence joins TRBV7-9 and TRBJ2-3; D is possibly TRBD2 (5 bases). Trimming took 4 bases from V and 0 from J, leaving 14 bases between them. Germline V gives CDR1 SEHNR, CDR2 FQNEAQ (reference sequence). The CDR3 extends over 16 amino acids. In DNA, the CDR3 is TGTGCCAGCAGCTCCCTGCGGGCCACTAGCACAGATACGCAGTATTTT. Translated: CASSSLRATSTDTQYF.

The CDR3 sequence is CASSLGVRSGTQYF. CDR3 in DNA: TGTGCCAGCAGCTTAGGTGTTCGATCAGGGACGCAGTATTTT. This chain uses TRBV7-2 with TRBJ2-3, with a tentative D call TRBD1 (5 bases). The V and J ends lost 1 base and 9 bases respectively, with 14 bases between them. This CDR3 comprises 14 residues. The germline CDR1 and CDR2 sequences are SGHTA and FQGNSA.

This clone has a single count. The rearrangement joins TRBV29-1 to TRBJ2-5; D remains unclear. Germline values: CDR1 SQVTM, CDR2 ANQGSEA. This CDR3 comprises 12 residues. Trimming shortened V by 3 bases and J by 6 bases, and 11 bases separated the two germline ends. This CDR3 is CSVEGLGQTQYF. The CDR3, as DNA: TGCAGCGTTGAGGGGTTAGGCCAGACCCAGTACTTC.

The CDR3 loop reads CASSSRGLSNEKLFF. The CDR3 DNA reads TGTGCCAGCAGCTCCAGGGGGCTGTCTAATGAAAAACTGTTTTTT. The gene calls are TRBV7-9 and TRBJ1-4; 8 bases are shared with TRBD1. The V segment lost 4 bases and the J segment 3 bases; nucleotides outside the gene matches: 4. The CDR3 runs 15 residues. Germline V gene sequence: CDR1 SEHNR, CDR2 FQNEAQ (reference sequence).

This chain uses TRBV7-3 with TRBJ2-1; D is ambiguous. The ends were cut back, 5 bases at V and 7 bases at J, with 12 bases in the middle. CDR3 length equals 13 residues. Germline loops: CDR1 SGHTA, CDR2 FQGTGA. The CDR3 here is CASSPFAGNEQFF. CDR3 nucleotides: TGTGCCAGCAGCCCATTCGCTGGTAATGAGCAGTTCTTC. Filled out from reference TRBV7-3 and TRBJ2-1, the complete variable domain reads GAGVSQTPSNKVTEKGKYVELRCDPISGHTALYWYRQSLGQGPEFLIYFQGTGAADDSGLPNDRFFAVRPEGSVSTLKIQRTERGDSAVYLCASSPFAGNEQFFGPGTRLTVL.